The rows below give T cell receptor beta chains drawn from one sample of a study of blood T cell repertoires in COVID-19. Profiled with immunoSEQ multiplex PCR; TCRdb holds only in-frame clones, not every one. The repertoire includes approximately 35,000 clones, just over 85% of them detected once, and 4% to 5% sits in the top ten. The sequencing sample was made of peripheral blood. The receptor source for this set is a woman in her 70s with active COVID-19. CDR3s include the opening cysteine and the closing phenylalanine or tryptophan. Fields, in order: J gene, clone size, V gene, D gene, CDR3 DNA, CDR3 protein. D genes are given only for firm matches. The listing skips clone size in some rows; elsewhere it reads once, few, many or a size class.

>TRBJ1-2|.|TRBV6-5|.
TGTGCCAGCAGTTTGCTTCGAGACAGGTCGAGGGGCTACACCTTC
CASSLLRDRSRGYTF
>TRBJ2-3|few|TRBV19|.
TGTGCCAGTAGTATAGGGACTCGCTTACCAGATACGCAGTATTTT
CASSIGTRLPDTQYF
>TRBJ2-5|.|TRBV3-1/TRBV3-2|TRBD2
TGTGCCAGCAGCAGAGCGGGGGGCGAAGAGACCCAGTACTTC
CASSRAGGEETQYF
>TRBJ2-1|.|TRBV7-2|TRBD2
TGTGCCAGCAGCCCCTCTCGACTAGCGGGGGCCTACAATGAGCAGTTCTTC
CASSPSRLAGAYNEQFF
>TRBJ2-1|.|TRBV4-3|TRBD2
TGCGCCAGCAGCCAAGATGTAGCTAGCGGGGCGAACAATGAGCAGTTCTTC
CASSQDVASGANNEQFF
>TRBJ2-7|.|TRBV30|.
TGTGCCTGGGACTTGGGGAGTCTCTCCTACGAGCAGTACTTC
CAWDLGSLSYEQYF
>TRBJ2-2|.|TRBV5-4|TRBD1
TGTGCCAGCAGCTACCGGACAGGGGCTAACACCGGGGAGCTGTTTTTT
CASSYRTGANTGELFF
>TRBJ1-5|.|TRBV2|.
TGTGCCAGCAGTGAGCAGTTTCCGCATAGCAATCAGCCCCAGCATTTT
CASSEQFPHSNQPQHF
>TRBJ1-2|.|TRBV6-5|TRBD1
TGTGCCAGCAGTACAGGGGTGAGCTATGGCTACACCTTC
CASSTGVSYGYTF
>TRBJ2-7|.|TRBV18|.
TGTGCCAGCTCACCACGAACAGGGTGGCTAGACGAGCAGTACTTC
CASSPRTGWLDEQYF
>TRBJ2-7|.|TRBV10-2|TRBD1
TGCGCCAGCCAGGGGCCGAGCAGGGGGTACGAGCAGTACTTC
CASQGPSRGYEQYF
>TRBJ2-7|.|TRBV27|.
TGTGCCAGCAGGCCAGGAATTTCATTCTACGAGCAGTACTTC
CASRPGISFYEQYF
>TRBJ1-1|few|TRBV5-4|.
TGTGCCAGCAGCTTGGCCTCACGGGTGAACACTGAAGCTTTCTTT
CASSLASRVNTEAFF
>TRBJ2-2|once|TRBV9|TRBD2
TGTGCCAGCAGCGTAGGGACTAGGCGCGGGGAGCTGTTTTTT
CASSVGTRRGELFF
>TRBJ1-2|.|TRBV3-1/TRBV3-2|.
TGTGCCAGCACTTCACGGGGGGGGGCTGGCTACACCTTC
CASTSRGGAGYTF
>TRBJ1-3|.|TRBV6-5|TRBD1
TGTGCCAGCGGTTCGGCAGGGGGCGCTGGAAACACCATATATTTT
CASGSAGGAGNTIYF
>TRBJ1-4|.|TRBV28|.
TGTGCCAGCAGTTTGCGGGCTTATGAAAAACTGTTTTTT
CASSLRAYEKLFF
>TRBJ2-1|.|TRBV5-1|.
TGCGCCAGCAGCTTGGACCCCCTTAGCTCCTACAATGAGCAGTTCTTC
CASSLDPLSSYNEQFF
>TRBJ2-5|.|TRBV11-2|.
TGTGCCAGCAGCTTCGGGGAAGAGACCCAGTACTTC
CASSFGEETQYF
>TRBJ2-7|.|TRBV4-2|TRBD2
TGTGCCAGCAGCCAGCCGGGACTAGAAGACTACGAGCAGTACTTC
CASSQPGLEDYEQYF
>TRBJ1-3|.|TRBV29-1|.
TGCAGCGTCATACTCTCTGGAAACACCATATATTTT
CSVILSGNTIYF
>TRBJ2-1|.|TRBV7-2|TRBD1
TGTGCCAGCAGCCAGACAGGGGGCAGGTTCGATGAGCAGTTCTTC
CASSQTGGRFDEQFF
>TRBJ1-2|.|TRBV16|TRBD1
TGTGCCAGCAGCCAATCCGACAGGGTGAGGAAGGGCTACACCTTC
CASSQSDRVRKGYTF
>TRBJ2-3|.|TRBV29-1|.
TGCAGCCTTGGTATTAGAGATACGCAGTATTTT
CSLGIRDTQYF
>TRBJ2-3|.|TRBV7-9|TRBD1
TGTGCCAGCAGCCCTCGGGGACAGGTAACAGATACGCAGTATTTT
CASSPRGQVTDTQYF
>TRBJ2-5|.|TRBV5-1|.
TGCGCCAGCAGCTCCGCCAGGGGTAGTTGGGAGACCCAGTACTTC
CASSSARGSWETQYF
>TRBJ2-4|few|TRBV5-6|.
TGTGCCAGCAGCTCCCTCCGGGGGGCCCCAAACATTCAGTACTTC
CASSSLRGAPNIQYF
>TRBJ2-5|.|TRBV7-9|.
TGTGCCAGCAGCTTAGAGGTGGGCCGGCAAGAGACCCAGTACTTC
CASSLEVGRQETQYF
>TRBJ2-3|.|TRBV5-4|TRBD2
TGTGCCAGCAGCTTGGGGTGGGGGAGGGTCCGCGATACGCAGTATTTT
CASSLGWGRVRDTQYF
>TRBJ2-7|.|TRBV9|TRBD2
TGTGCCAGCAGCCCAGGGACTAGCGGGTCCTACGAGCAGTACTTC
CASSPGTSGSYEQYF
>TRBJ2-3|.|TRBV6-4|TRBD2
TGTGCCAGCAGCGCGGGGGGGCTTAGCACAGATACGCAGTATTTT
CASSAGGLSTDTQYF
>TRBJ1-1|few|TRBV5-1|.
TGCGCCAGCAGCCAAGACAGTTGGACCACTGAAGCTTTCTTT
CASSQDSWTTEAFF
>TRBJ2-5|.|TRBV5-6|.
TGTGCCAGCAGCTTGGCCATAACATGGGGACTCCAAGAGACCCAGTACTTC
CASSLAITWGLQETQYF
>TRBJ2-7|.|TRBV3-1/TRBV3-2|.
TGTGCCAGCAGCCAGCGGGGCGAGCAGTACTTC
CASSQRGEQYF
>TRBJ2-1|.|TRBV7-8|TRBD2
TGTGCCAGCAGTTGGGGGACTAGCCGGGGGAATGAGCAGTTCTTC
CASSWGTSRGNEQFF
>TRBJ2-3|.|TRBV18|TRBD2
TGTGCCAGCTCACCGAATAGCGGGGGGGCCTCAGATACGCAGTATTTT
CASSPNSGGASDTQYF